This TCR beta chain was retrieved from a study of OX40 agonist ivuxolimab in advanced cancers. With respect to the entire study: Ivuxolimab was an agonistic, fully human IgG2 monoclonal antibody directed against OX40 (CD134), a costimulatory receptor. Partial responses occurred in three dose-escalation patients, of whom one had hepatocellular carcinoma and two had cutaneous melanoma. Of the approximately 50 dose-escalation patients, hepatocellular carcinoma was present in approximately 20, melanoma in approximately 15, renal cell carcinoma in 9 and head and neck cancer in 9. Prior anti-PD-1, anti-PD-L1 or anti-CTLA-4 therapy was permitted, and approximately 40% of dose-escalation patients had received checkpoint inhibitors. Peripheral TCRbeta sequencing was intended to test whether TCR sequence diversity was altered and clonal T-cell expansion was caused by ivuxolimab. Intravenous ivuxolimab was administered to patients every 2 weeks at six dose levels: 0.01, 0.1, 0.3, 1.5, 3 and 10 mg/kg. A male proportion of 82.7% and a mean age of approximately 55 years, ranging from roughly 23 to 80, were recorded for the dose-escalation cohort. The paper reports the monotherapy dose-escalation portion (N ≈ 50 patients) of the phase I ivuxolimab trial.

Patients with a history of autoimmune disease or receiving systemic immunosuppression were excluded from the trial. In every dose cohort, peripheral blood was drawn for TCR sequencing at baseline, cycle 4 day 1, and cycle 7 day 1. The samples were taken from a phase I, first-in-human, multicenter, open-label dose-escalation trial of ivuxolimab. The trial enrolled adults with locally advanced or metastatic head and neck squamous cell, hepatocellular, melanoma or renal cell carcinoma. CD4+ and CD8+ T cells were sorted separately from peripheral blood before TCR sequencing. Here is what the overall study found, with its caveats: In the 0.1-3.0 mg/kg groups, partial responders were among the patients with the lowest normalized peripheral clonal expansion, particularly in CD8+ T cells. At doses of 0.1 to 3.0 mg/kg, clonal expansion of both CD4+ and CD8+ T cells in blood was seen between baseline and week 6. After ivuxolimab, more expanded clones were found on average in CD8+ T cells than in CD4+ T cells. The antigen specificity of the clonally expanded peripheral T cells was not determined. Low levels of normalized T-cell clonal expansion were also seen in some patients who did not respond.

As regards this clone: The clone's antigen remains unknown. The input lacks base qualities; no much larger clone sits a single base away.

For sequencing of the TCRbeta CDR3 region, genomic DNA was extracted from the sorted cells. The immunoSEQ Assay was used to sequence the TCRbeta CDR3 regions. The immuneACCESS repertoire file appears here via TCRdb, limited to in-frame rearrangements. These files lack a portion of the clones; in checked studies, under half of the deficit traces to unresolved V genes, and the cause of the others is not known. The sample table lists roughly 70,000 clones, around 88% of them with a count of one. The top ten hold about 0.6% of the sample. CDR1 SGHRS and CDR2 YFSETQ are derived from the germline V gene. Including cysteine and phenylalanine, the CDR3 has 15 amino acids. Only CDR3 DNA remains: 45 bases, in frame from the first base. V loses 0 bases of germline sequence and J loses 6 bases, and the interval between the two ends is 13 bases.

The rearranged segments are TRBV5-1 and TRBJ2-4; the D gene lacks a confident call. The source is an adult with an advanced solid tumor such as melanoma, head and neck, liver or kidney cancer. The sample consisted of CD4+ or CD8+ T cells sorted from blood, taken in a trial of the OX40 agonist ivuxolimab. The CDR3 region reads CASSLAYERGNIQYF. The nucleotide sequence is TGCGCCAGCAGCTTGGCCTACGAGCGAGGAAACATTCAGTACTTC.